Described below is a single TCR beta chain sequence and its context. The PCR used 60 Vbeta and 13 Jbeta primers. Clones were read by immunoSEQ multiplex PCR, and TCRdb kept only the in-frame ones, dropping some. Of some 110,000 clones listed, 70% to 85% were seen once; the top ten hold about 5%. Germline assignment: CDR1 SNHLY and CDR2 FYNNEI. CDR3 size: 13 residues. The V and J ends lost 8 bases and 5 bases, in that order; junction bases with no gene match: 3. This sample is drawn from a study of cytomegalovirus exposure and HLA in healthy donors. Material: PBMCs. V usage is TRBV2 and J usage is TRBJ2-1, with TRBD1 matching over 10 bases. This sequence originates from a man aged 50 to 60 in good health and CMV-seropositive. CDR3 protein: CASSGTGDNEQFF. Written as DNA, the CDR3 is TGTGCCAGCTCTGGGACAGGGGACAATGAGCAGTTCTTC.